This T cell receptor (beta chain) came from a study of tumor-infiltrating lymphocytes in primary liver carcinoma. The study co-extracted DNA and RNA from approximately 20-30 mg of unsorted bulk tissue. Subjects presented with primary liver carcinoma managed by surgical resection. Of note for this clonotype: The target antigen is unknown.

A primer matching the constant region was used to make TCR beta cDNA from 500 to 650 ng of total RNA. Three nested multiplex PCR rounds, a slightly modified ARM-PCR method, built the TCR beta libraries. The study ran its first two PCR rounds for around 10 cycles each, using TRBV1-TRBV30 forward primers and a C-beta reverse primer. TCRdb reprocessed the multiplex PCR reads with MiXCR, giving one entry per CDR3 protein. This sample has tens of thousands of distinct CDR3 sequences; 70% to 80% occur once, and the top ten carry approximately 24%. CDR3 length: 13 residues. Looked up from germline, CDR1 is SGHRS and CDR2 is YFSETQ. Study outcomes and limitations: Tumor-adjacent and tumor-blood pairs displayed less overlap than did pairs of tumor regions. Significantly greater top-250-clone fractions characterized tumors relative to blood (p = 0.039).

Input material: liver tumor tissue from sampling region 5. The subset: tumor region T5, tumor centre. The chain is built from TRBV5-1 and TRBJ2-1, with a possible D match to TRBD2 (6 bases). The TCR comes from a man in his forties or fifties with primary liver carcinoma and hepatitis B virus infection. CDR3 sequence: CASGQVPGNEQFF. CDR3 nucleotides: TGCGCTAGCGGCCAGGTACCGGGCAATGAGCAGTTCTTC.